A selection of T cell receptor beta chains follows, all from one sample in a study of blood T cell repertoires in COVID-19. Sequenced by immunoSEQ multiplex PCR; TCRdb stores in-frame clones only, minus some. This table holds under 70,000 clones, around 90% found once. The sequencing sample was made of peripheral blood. The receptors shown here come from a human donor with active COVID-19. The donor label of this sample is uncertain. Both conserved end residues are part of each CDR3. The order of the fields is J gene, clone size, D gene, V gene, CDR3 DNA, CDR3 protein. D genes are given only for firm matches. Clone sizes are given selectively: once, few, many, or a class where the clone is expanded.

>TRBJ1-2|.|.|TRBV19
TGTGCCAGTAGTATAACGGGGGACTACGGCTACACCTTC
CASSITGDYGYTF
>TRBJ1-1|.|.|TRBV27
TGTGCCAGCAGCGGACTCTACTCTGAAGCTTTCTTT
CASSGLYSEAFF
>TRBJ1-1|.|.|TRBV12-3/TRBV12-4
TGTGCCAGCAGTTTAGGACCCGAGGTTGAAGCTTTCTTT
CASSLGPEVEAFF
>TRBJ2-5|.|TRBD1|TRBV27
TGTGCCAGCCGACAGGGCCTAGAGACCCAGTACTTC
CASRQGLETQYF
>TRBJ2-7|few|.|TRBV5-1
TGCGCCAGCAGCTTGGCGCGCGCAGGGATGGACGAGCAGTACTTC
CASSLARAGMDEQYF
>TRBJ2-1|.|TRBD2|TRBV11-3
TGTGCCAGCAGCTCATTCGGGACTAGCGGCCGCAATGAGCAGTTCTTC
CASSSFGTSGRNEQFF
>TRBJ2-7|.|TRBD2|TRBV28
TGTGCCAGCAGGGGAGGACTAGCGGTCTACGAGCAGTACTTC
CASRGGLAVYEQYF
>TRBJ2-7|.|.|TRBV29-1
TGCAGCGTTCTTAGGGGATACGAGCAGTACTTC
CSVLRGYEQYF
>TRBJ2-4|.|.|TRBV27
TGTGCCAGCAGCCCCCGTTGGCTAGCCAAAAACATTCAGTACTTC
CASSPRWLAKNIQYF
>TRBJ1-1|.|.|TRBV4-1
TGCGCCAGCAGCCAAGATGGGGGGACTGAAGCTTTCTTT
CASSQDGGTEAFF
>TRBJ2-3|.|.|TRBV9
TGTGCCAGCAGCGGTGGCGTTCGGGATTGGGGAGATACGCAGTATTTT
CASSGGVRDWGDTQYF
>TRBJ2-3|.|.|TRBV28
TGTGCCAGCAGTGGGCAGGGGTTGGATACGCAGTATTTT
CASSGQGLDTQYF
>TRBJ2-7|.|.|TRBV27
TGTGCCAGCAGCTTGGGGGGAAGGGGCGAGCAGTACTTC
CASSLGGRGEQYF
>TRBJ2-5|.|TRBD1|TRBV7-9
TGTGCCAGCAGCTTACTACAGGGGGAGCGCCGCGGAGAGACCCAGTACTTC
CASSLLQGERRGETQYF
>TRBJ2-1|.|.|TRBV7-9
TGTGCCAGCAGCCCTCAAGCGCTTTTCAATGAGCAGTTCTTC
CASSPQALFNEQFF
>TRBJ2-3|.|.|TRBV15
TGTGCCACCAGCACCCTTCGGGGTACGGACACAGATACGCAGTATTTT
CATSTLRGTDTDTQYF
>TRBJ1-1|.|.|TRBV6-5
TGTGCCAGCAGCAGGACAAACACTGAAGCTTTCTTT
CASSRTNTEAFF
>TRBJ2-2|.|TRBD1|TRBV9
TGTGCCAGCAGCGACCCGAGGACAGGGAACACCGGGGAGCTGTTTTTT
CASSDPRTGNTGELFF
>TRBJ2-1|.|TRBD2|TRBV3-1/TRBV3-2
TGTGCCAGCAGCCAAGGTCAGAGGGCTAGCGGGGGGTCCCCTAGTAATGAGCAGTTCTTC
CASSQGQRASGGSPSNEQFF
>TRBJ2-5|.|TRBD2|TRBV5-1
TGCGCCAGCAGGGACGGACTAGCGGGGGCCGGGCAAGAGACCCAGTACTTC
CASRDGLAGAGQETQYF
>TRBJ2-1|.|TRBD2|TRBV28
TGTGCCAGCAGTTCGGTAGCGGGAGGCTACAATGAGCAGTTCTTC
CASSSVAGGYNEQFF
>TRBJ2-6|.|.|TRBV3-1/TRBV3-2
TGTGCCAGCAGCCCCAAGCGGGTCGGTGGGGCCAACGTCCTGACTTTC
CASSPKRVGGANVLTF
>TRBJ2-5|.|.|TRBV12-3/TRBV12-4
TGTGCCAGCACCAGGGGTTTTGAGACCCAGTACTTC
CASTRGFETQYF
>TRBJ1-2|.|TRBD1|TRBV9
TGTGCCAGCAGCCCAGGACAGGGGGCAAACTATGGCTACACCTTC
CASSPGQGANYGYTF
>TRBJ1-5|.|TRBD1|TRBV2
TGTGCCAGCAGTGTAGGGGGCCTGGGTAATCAGCCCCAGCATTTT
CASSVGGLGNQPQHF